This is a list of T cell receptor beta chains from one sample in a study of memory CD4+ T cells and cytomegalovirus serostatus. Clones were sequenced by immunoSEQ multiplex PCR, and TCRdb holds only the in-frame ones, with some missing. Of over 40,000 clones listed, over 70% were seen once; the top ten hold less than 0.6%. Sequencing was performed on memory CD4+ T cells from blood. Every receptor here comes from an adult in good health and CMV-seronegative. The CDR3 runs from the conserved cysteine through the conserved F or W. The D gene is left open where the match is weak. A row's size may be missing; if present it is once, few, many or a size class.

D gene	V gene	clone size	J gene	CDR3 DNA	CDR3 protein
TRBD2	TRBV6-5	NA	TRBJ2-1	TGTGCCAGCAGCGGCGGGGGGCCTTACAATGAGCAGTTCTTC	CASSGGGPYNEQFF
TRBD2	TRBV6-1	NA	TRBJ2-7	TGTGCCAGCAACCCAGCGGGGGGCCCTTACGAGCAGTACTTC	CASNPAGGPYEQYF
TRBD1	TRBV6-5	NA	TRBJ2-5	TGTGCCAGCAGTTACTCTGGGACAGGGTTAGAGACCCAGTACTTC	CASSYSGTGLETQYF
TRBD2	TRBV11-3	NA	TRBJ2-3	TGTGCCAGCAGCACCCGGGGGGATGGCGATACGCAGTATTTT	CASSTRGDGDTQYF
TRBD2	TRBV19	NA	TRBJ2-3	TGTGCCAGCGATGCGGGGGGCCGTCTCACAGATACGCAGTATTTT	CASDAGGRLTDTQYF
NA	TRBV28	NA	TRBJ1-2	TGTGCCAGCAGTCCCCCCGGGCAGACCTATGGCTACACCTTC	CASSPPGQTYGYTF
NA	TRBV18	NA	TRBJ2-5	TGTGCCAGCTCACCACAGGGGTCGGAGACCCAGTACTTC	CASSPQGSETQYF
TRBD1	TRBV6-6	NA	TRBJ1-6	TGTGCCAGCAGGGGACAGGGAGATTCACCCCTCCACTTT	CASRGQGDSPLHF
TRBD1	TRBV11-2	once	TRBJ1-5	TGTGCCAGCAGCGCCGGACAGGGAAACGGCAATCAGCCCCAGCATTTT	CASSAGQGNGNQPQHF
NA	TRBV7-2	few	TRBJ2-7	TGTGCCAGCAGCTTTGTGGGTGAGCAGTACTTC	CASSFVGEQYF
NA	TRBV5-8	NA	TRBJ1-1	TGTGCCAGCAGCTTGGGCATCGGGGTATCCCGTGGAACTGAAGCTTTCTTT	CASSLGIGVSRGTEAFF
NA	TRBV6-4	once	TRBJ1-6	TGTGCCAGCAATACCGACGGCTCCTATAATTCACCCCTCCACTTT	CASNTDGSYNSPLHF
NA	TRBV28	NA	TRBJ1-2	TGTGCCAGTTTATCCCCGGGGCACTATGGCTACACCTTC	CASLSPGHYGYTF
NA	TRBV19	NA	TRBJ2-3	TGTGCCAGTAGTCGACAGACAGATACGCAGTATTTT	CASSRQTDTQYF
NA	TRBV6-1	NA	TRBJ2-2	TGTGCCAGCAGTTTTCAGACAGGATCGACCGGGGAGCTGTTTTTT	CASSFQTGSTGELFF
NA	TRBV28	NA	TRBJ2-7	TGTGCCAGCCAAGAGGGGGTGGGCGAGCAGTACTTC	CASQEGVGEQYF
TRBD1	TRBV15	NA	TRBJ1-4	TGTGCCACCAGCAGAGATCGGGGGACAGGGAATGAAAAACTGTTTTTT	CATSRDRGTGNEKLFF
TRBD1	TRBV6-5	NA	TRBJ1-6	TGTGCCAGCACCCGGGACAGATGGGATAATTCACCCCTCCACTTT	CASTRDRWDNSPLHF
NA	TRBV28	NA	TRBJ2-5	TGTGCCAGCAGTTTAACGTGGGAGACCCAGTACTTC	CASSLTWETQYF
NA	TRBV29-1	NA	TRBJ2-1	TGCAGCGTTGACCCTTCCGGGTGGGAGCAGTTCTTC	CSVDPSGWEQFF
NA	TRBV13	NA	TRBJ2-1	TGTGCCAGCAGCCATCACGGGGGCCCCCCTGGCTCCTACAATGAGCAGTTCTTC	CASSHHGGPPGSYNEQFF
NA	TRBV5-6	NA	TRBJ1-6	TGTGCCAGCAGCTTGGTCCAGGGGACACCCCTCCACTTT	CASSLVQGTPLHF